This T cell receptor beta chain appears in the sequencing data of a study of post-analysis software for immune sequencing data. Study information: Clinical courses comprised relapsing-remitting, secondary progressive and progressive-relapsing multiple sclerosis. Study-wide findings and caveats: Patients with multiple sclerosis recorded significantly lower normalized Chao1 diversity than controls, the study found. Samples prepared in the same batch strongly co-clustered by F measure. Five TRBV segments occurring more often in patients than controls included TRBV5-6, TRBV5-1 and TRBV20-1.

Germline CDR1 is SGHTA and CDR2 is FQGNSA. The CDR3 is made up of 15 amino acids. V shed 1 base and J shed 0 bases, with 10 bases lying between them. Only a few counts were recorded for this clonotype. Its antigen is undetermined. Unique-molecular-identifier-tagged TCR beta cDNA libraries were used. Around 460,000 cDNA molecules came from roughly 0.93 to 9.6 million T cells. TCRdb reanalysed the PCR reads using MiXCR and keeps one entry per CDR3 protein. The table records some 690,000 distinct CDR3 sequences, approximately 59% of them present only once. This chain uses TRBV7-2 with TRBJ2-7, with no clear D. The clonotype originates from a girl aged 2-10 years with multiple sclerosis. Material: blood. This CDR3 reads CASSLGGLSSYEQYF. DNA of the CDR3: TGTGCCAGCAGCTTAGGCGGCCTTAGCTCCTACGAGCAGTACTTC.